The clone carrying this T cell receptor (beta chain) was observed a handful of times. This specimen belongs to a study of cytomegalovirus exposure and HLA in healthy donors. Across the whole study: An early data release held approximately 85 million unique TCRs from HLA-typed donors.

This PCR relied on a set of 60 Vbeta primers and 13 Jbeta primers. Only in-frame clones appear in the TCRdb table, and some are missing; sequencing was by immunoSEQ multiplex PCR. Of around 150,000 clones detected, around four fifths appear once; the ten largest clones hold about 2.1%. This CDR3 region has 16 residues. Germline V gives CDR1 SNHLY, CDR2 FYNNEI. V lost 7 bases and J lost 4; bases outside the gene matches: 7. The sequence came from a woman in her late teens or twenties in good health and CMV-seronegative. The sample was PBMCs. The V call is TRBV2, the J call TRBJ2-2; 12 positions agree with TRBD2. CDR3 DNA: TGTGCCAGCATTGCCCGGACTAGCGGGATCACCGGGGAGCTGTTTTTT. Translated, it gives CASIARTSGITGELFF.